These T cell receptor beta chains were read from a single sample in a study of blood T cell repertoires in COVID-19. Sequencing was performed with immunoSEQ multiplex PCR; in TCRdb, only in-frame clones are kept and a portion is missing. The profile covers hundreds of thousands of clones, with roughly 85% appearing a single time and about an eighth taken by the ten largest. The sample taken for sequencing was peripheral blood. The receptors here all came from a human donor in a cohort sampled during active COVID-19. Each CDR3 is given with its conserved first and last residue. The D gene is left open where the match is weak. Size tells how often a clone was seen (once, few, many) or the class of an expanded clone, and some rows leave it out.

d_gene	abundance	v_gene	j_gene	CDR3aa	CDR3nt
.	.	TRBV6-1	TRBJ1-5	CASSDGQYSNQPQHF	TGTGCCAGCAGTGACGGACAGTATAGCAATCAGCCCCAGCATTTT
TRBD1	.	TRBV2	TRBJ2-2	CASKRTGGRNGELFF	TGTGCCAGCAAAAGGACAGGGGGCCGGAACGGGGAGCTGTTTTTT
TRBD1	.	TRBV30	TRBJ1-2	CAWTFQGRTGAGGYTF	TGTGCCTGGACCTTCCAAGGACGGACAGGTGCCGGTGGCTACACCTTC
TRBD2	few	TRBV7-3	TRBJ2-1	CASSLATSGSYNEQFF	TGTGCCAGCAGCCTGGCGACTAGCGGGAGCTACAATGAGCAGTTCTTC
.	.	TRBV7-3	TRBJ2-3	CASSLLGGPTDTQYF	TGTGCCAGCAGCTTACTCGGAGGGCCTACAGATACGCAGTATTTT
TRBD1	few	TRBV5-8	TRBJ1-5	CASSSTGFSNQPQHF	TGTGCCAGCAGCTCGACAGGGTTTAGCAATCAGCCCCAGCATTTT
.	.	TRBV11-2	TRBJ2-7	CASSFGERYEQYF	TGTGCCAGCAGCTTTGGAGAGCGCTACGAGCAGTACTTC
.	.	TRBV5-1	TRBJ1-1	CASSLGILNTEAFF	TGCGCCAGCAGCTTGGGTATATTGAACACTGAAGCTTTCTTT
.	few	TRBV5-1	TRBJ1-2	CASSLVDRGYGYTF	TGCGCCAGCAGCTTGGTAGACCGGGGGTATGGCTACACCTTC
TRBD2	.	TRBV11-2	TRBJ2-3	CASSLTTLLAGGRDTQYF	TGTGCCAGCAGCTTAACGACCTTACTAGCGGGAGGACGAGATACGCAGTATTTT
TRBD1	.	TRBV6-6	TRBJ2-2	CASRTGTGMNTGELFF	TGTGCCAGCAGAACCGGGACAGGGATGAACACCGGGGAGCTGTTTTTT
TRBD1	once	TRBV5-1	TRBJ2-7	CASRRTGGSDEQYF	TGCGCCAGCAGGCGCACAGGGGGATCTGACGAGCAGTACTTC
.	many	TRBV27	TRBJ1-6	CASRGVIRSPLHF	TGTGCCAGCAGAGGGGTGATTCGTTCACCCCTCCACTTT
TRBD2	.	TRBV30	TRBJ2-7	CAWSSGRAGSYEQYF	TGTGCCTGGAGTAGCGGGAGGGCAGGGTCCTACGAGCAGTACTTC
TRBD2	.	TRBV5-1	TRBJ2-3	CASSPGLVSTDTQYF	TGCGCCAGCAGTCCAGGACTAGTAAGCACAGATACGCAGTATTTT
.	once	TRBV29-1	TRBJ2-7	CSVEDPSGPYEQYF	TGCAGCGTTGAAGATCCGAGTGGGCCCTACGAGCAGTACTTC
.	once	TRBV10-3	TRBJ2-7	CAISGQDSYEQYF	TGTGCCATCAGTGGACAAGACTCCTACGAGCAGTACTTC
.	few	TRBV27	TRBJ2-6	CASGARGANVLTF	TGTGCCAGCGGGGCGCGGGGGGCCAACGTCCTGACTTTC
.	once	TRBV5-8	TRBJ1-1	CASSFGERRTEAFF	TGTGCCAGCAGCTTCGGGGAGCGGAGAACTGAAGCTTTCTTT
TRBD2	.	TRBV7-9	TRBJ2-1	CATSDAGGPYNEQFF	TGTGCCACCTCGGATGCGGGAGGGCCTTACAATGAGCAGTTCTTC
.	few	TRBV18	TRBJ1-2	CASSTRIGSNYGYTF	TGTGCCAGCTCAACCAGGATAGGCAGTAACTATGGCTACACCTTC
TRBD2	.	TRBV9	TRBJ2-1	CASSVASGLAGLDEQFF	TGTGCCAGCAGCGTAGCTTCTGGACTAGCGGGACTCGATGAGCAGTTCTTC
.	.	TRBV7-2	TRBJ2-7	CASSFGLTSSYEQYF	TGTGCCAGCAGCTTTGGCCTGACTAGCTCCTACGAGCAGTACTTC
TRBD1	.	TRBV11-2	TRBJ2-5	CASSSTGVETQYF	TGTGCCAGCAGCTCCACAGGGGTAGAGACCCAGTACTTC
TRBD1	.	TRBV27	TRBJ2-6	CASTRQGVSGANVLTF	TGTGCCAGCACCCGACAGGGGGTCTCTGGGGCCAACGTCCTGACTTTC
TRBD1	.	TRBV19	TRBJ2-1	CASRDRGRDHNEQFF	TGTGCCAGTAGGGACAGGGGCCGAGATCACAATGAGCAGTTCTTC
.	few	TRBV18	TRBJ2-1	CASSPLLGTPYNEQFF	TGTGCCAGCTCACCTCTCCTTGGGACACCCTACAATGAGCAGTTCTTC
TRBD2	.	TRBV29-1	TRBJ2-7	CSVESGRASYEQYF	TGCAGCGTTGAGTCCGGGAGGGCCTCCTACGAGCAGTACTTC
TRBD1	.	TRBV10-3	TRBJ2-1	CAISGQGRYNEQFF	TGTGCCATCAGTGGACAGGGGAGGTACAATGAGCAGTTCTTC
.	.	TRBV11-2	TRBJ2-2	CASSLVNEAGGELFF	TGTGCCAGCAGCTTAGTGAACGAGGCCGGGGGGGAGCTGTTTTTT
.	.	TRBV6-4	TRBJ1-5	CASSGDRNQPQHF	TGTGCCAGCAGCGGAGACAGGAATCAGCCCCAGCATTTT
TRBD1	.	TRBV28	TRBJ1-1	CASREDRSYTEAFF	TGTGCCAGCAGGGAGGACAGGTCGTACACTGAAGCTTTCTTT
TRBD2	.	TRBV6-6	TRBJ2-7	CASSSTSGVPRQYF	TGTGCCAGCAGTTCTACTAGCGGGGTGCCTCGGCAGTACTTC
TRBD2	once	TRBV28	TRBJ2-4	CASSPAGSGGGQYF	TGTGCCAGCAGTCCGGCAGGTTCGGGAGGGGGTCAGTACTTC
TRBD1	.	TRBV15	TRBJ1-5	CATSSSRDRKGQPQHF	TGTGCCACCAGCTCCTCTAGGGACAGGAAGGGTCAGCCCCAGCATTTT
.	.	TRBV28	TRBJ2-7	CASSSSEIPPEQYF	TGTGCCAGCAGTTCCTCCGAGATACCCCCCGAGCAGTACTTC
.	.	TRBV9	TRBJ2-3	CASSARQGTDTQYF	TGTGCCAGCAGCGCGAGACAGGGCACAGATACGCAGTATTTT
TRBD1	.	TRBV5-1	TRBJ2-7	CASSMDRGYEQYF	TGCGCCAGCAGCATGGACAGGGGATACGAGCAGTACTTC
TRBD2	once	TRBV28	TRBJ2-5	CASSFGGRPETQYF	TGTGCCAGCAGCTTTGGCGGGAGGCCAGAGACCCAGTACTTC
.	.	TRBV18	TRBJ1-2	CASSPPRGGYTF	TGTGCCAGCTCACCACCGCGAGGTGGCTACACCTTC
.	.	TRBV7-8	TRBJ2-2	CASSFLQGSGRQAGELFF	TGTGCCAGCAGCTTCCTTCAGGGTTCGGGTCGGCAGGCCGGGGAGCTGTTTTTT
TRBD1	.	TRBV5-1	TRBJ1-2	CASSFTPGTGLDYGYTF	TGCGCCAGCAGCTTTACCCCCGGGACAGGGTTGGACTATGGCTACACCTTC
TRBD1	.	TRBV2	TRBJ2-2	CASRAGTVNTGELFF	TGTGCCAGCAGGGCCGGGACAGTAAACACCGGGGAGCTGTTTTTT
TRBD1	.	TRBV12-5	TRBJ1-1	CASESYRGRVNTEAFF	TGTGCTAGTGAATCATACAGGGGGCGCGTGAACACTGAAGCTTTCTTT
TRBD2	.	TRBV3-1/TRBV3-2	TRBJ2-1	CASSQDTLAGINNEQFF	TGTGCCAGCAGCCAAGATACCCTAGCGGGAATCAACAATGAGCAGTTCTTC